This is a list of T cell receptor beta chains from one sample in a study of blood T cell repertoires in COVID-19. Using immunoSEQ multiplex PCR, the repertoire was profiled, and TCRdb retains in-frame clones only, with some absent. There are more than 150,000 clones in the sample; about 84% occur only once, and 5.2% lies in the top ten. Sequenced input: peripheral blood. The receptors originated from a woman under 40 with acute or convalescent COVID-19. The CDR3 runs from the conserved cysteine through the conserved F or W. The D gene is left open where the match is weak. Clone size is shown for a subset of rows, as once, few, many or a class of expanded clone.

j_call	d_call	v_call	clone_size	cdr3_nt	cdr3_aa
TRBJ1-6	-	TRBV28	few	TGTGCCAGCAGTTTAAGGGACACGGATTCACCCCTCCACTTT	CASSLRDTDSPLHF
TRBJ2-3	TRBD2	TRBV7-9	-	TGTGCCAGCAGCCATAGCGGGGGGGACACAGATACGCAGTATTTT	CASSHSGGDTDTQYF
TRBJ2-2	TRBD2	TRBV5-4	once	TGTGCCAGCGGAGACCTGGGGGGGGAAGGCGGGGAGCTGTTTTTT	CASGDLGGEGGELFF
TRBJ2-5	TRBD1	TRBV7-9	once	TGTGCCAGCAGCTCCGGGACAGCCACAAAGACCCAGTACTTC	CASSSGTATKTQYF
TRBJ1-1	-	TRBV3-1/TRBV3-2	-	TGTGCCAGCAGCCAAGATCACTACGGGGTTCTGACCATGCCGACCTTT	CASSQDHYGVLTMPTF
TRBJ1-5	-	TRBV7-9	-	TGTGCCAGCAGCTTAGAGGGGCCGGGCCTCCAGCATTTT	CASSLEGPGLQHF
TRBJ2-7	-	TRBV18	-	TGTGCCAGCTCACCTCTCAACCGGGACATCACGTACGAGCAGTACTTC	CASSPLNRDITYEQYF
TRBJ2-7	TRBD2	TRBV6-7	-	TGTGCCAGCAGTTACCCTCAAGGCTGGGGAGGGTTTTCCTACGAGCAGTACTTC	CASSYPQGWGGFSYEQYF
TRBJ1-4	-	TRBV7-8	-	TGTGCCAGCAGCAACACAGGGAATGAAAAACTGTTTTTT	CASSNTGNEKLFF
TRBJ1-4	-	TRBV7-8	once	TGTGCCAGCAGCCCTTCGAACCGGGAAGAAAAACTGTTTTTT	CASSPSNREEKLFF
TRBJ1-1	TRBD1	TRBV2	-	TGTGCCACCCTGACAGGGGGTATGGGCGAAGCTTTCTTT	CATLTGGMGEAFF
TRBJ2-1	TRBD2	TRBV9	-	TGTGCCAGCAGCGCGGCTAGCGGGGGCCGGTACAATGAGCAGTTCTTC	CASSAASGGRYNEQFF
TRBJ2-7	-	TRBV5-1	-	TGCGCCAGCAGCTCAACCCCAGGGAAATCCCACGAGCAGTACTTC	CASSSTPGKSHEQYF
TRBJ2-1	TRBD2	TRBV5-1	-	TGCGCCAGCAGCCCTTCTCTCGGGGGGGCTTGGAATGAGCAGTTCTTC	CASSPSLGGAWNEQFF
TRBJ2-7	-	TRBV5-6	-	TGTGCCAGCAGCTGGGACATCTCCGAGCAGTACTTC	CASSWDISEQYF
TRBJ2-2	-	TRBV27	-	TGTGCCAGCAGTTTACTAAAGAACACCGGGGAGCTGTTTTTT	CASSLLKNTGELFF
TRBJ2-2	TRBD1	TRBV24-1	-	TGTGCCACTCAGACAGGGCCCGGGGAGCTGTTTTTT	CATQTGPGELFF
TRBJ2-1	TRBD2	TRBV3-1/TRBV3-2	-	TGTGCCAGCAGCCAAGATACAAGACTAGCGGGGAGTGAGCAGTTCTTC	CASSQDTRLAGSEQFF
TRBJ1-2	TRBD1	TRBV19	-	TGTGCCAGTAGTATCCCCGGGACAGGGGGCGCGAGGTACTATGGCTACACCTTC	CASSIPGTGGARYYGYTF
TRBJ1-2	-	TRBV14	-	TGTGCCAGCAGCCAAGCACGGGGGGCCTATGGCTACACCTTC	CASSQARGAYGYTF
TRBJ1-6	TRBD1	TRBV19	-	TGTGCCAGTAGGGCTGATTGGACAGGGTTTTCACCCCTCCACTTT	CASRADWTGFSPLHF
TRBJ2-1	-	TRBV6-4	-	TGTGCCAGCAGTGCCGATTGGGGGAGGCATGAGCAGTTCTTC	CASSADWGRHEQFF
TRBJ1-2	-	TRBV3-1/TRBV3-2	-	TGTGCCAGCAGCCAATTCTCCCGCGGGGGCGGCTACACCTTC	CASSQFSRGGGYTF
TRBJ1-5	-	TRBV7-2	-	TGTGCCAGCAGCCCTTTTTCCCCACAGGGCTATAGCAATCAGCCCCAGCATTTT	CASSPFSPQGYSNQPQHF
TRBJ2-6	TRBD2	TRBV9	-	TGTGCCAGCAGCGCATGGGGGGGCTCTGGGGCCAACGTCCTGACTTTC	CASSAWGGSGANVLTF
TRBJ2-1	TRBD1	TRBV11-3	-	TGTGCCAGCAGCCAGCAGAACAGGGGTTCTAGATCCTACAATGAGCAGTTCTTC	CASSQQNRGSRSYNEQFF
TRBJ2-7	TRBD1	TRBV6-5	-	TGTGCCCATTCGTCCGGGACAGGTAGCATCGAGCAGTACTTC	CAHSSGTGSIEQYF
TRBJ2-5	-	TRBV30	-	TGTGCCTGGAGTGTAGATAGGGGTGGGGAGACCCAGTACTTC	CAWSVDRGGETQYF
TRBJ2-5	-	TRBV5-6	-	TGTGCCAGCAGCTTCGTGGGGGACTTGGGTGAGACCCAGTACTTC	CASSFVGDLGETQYF
TRBJ1-1	-	TRBV4-2	-	TGTGCCAGCAGCCAAGAAGCGGTGACCCTGAACACTGAAGCTTTCTTT	CASSQEAVTLNTEAFF
TRBJ1-1	-	TRBV19	-	TGTGCCAGTATCCCACCCCGACAGGCGAACACTGAAGCTTTCTTT	CASIPPRQANTEAFF
TRBJ1-1	-	TRBV2	-	TGTGCCAGCAGCCCTGAGGGAGGGCGTGAAGCTTTCTTT	CASSPEGGREAFF